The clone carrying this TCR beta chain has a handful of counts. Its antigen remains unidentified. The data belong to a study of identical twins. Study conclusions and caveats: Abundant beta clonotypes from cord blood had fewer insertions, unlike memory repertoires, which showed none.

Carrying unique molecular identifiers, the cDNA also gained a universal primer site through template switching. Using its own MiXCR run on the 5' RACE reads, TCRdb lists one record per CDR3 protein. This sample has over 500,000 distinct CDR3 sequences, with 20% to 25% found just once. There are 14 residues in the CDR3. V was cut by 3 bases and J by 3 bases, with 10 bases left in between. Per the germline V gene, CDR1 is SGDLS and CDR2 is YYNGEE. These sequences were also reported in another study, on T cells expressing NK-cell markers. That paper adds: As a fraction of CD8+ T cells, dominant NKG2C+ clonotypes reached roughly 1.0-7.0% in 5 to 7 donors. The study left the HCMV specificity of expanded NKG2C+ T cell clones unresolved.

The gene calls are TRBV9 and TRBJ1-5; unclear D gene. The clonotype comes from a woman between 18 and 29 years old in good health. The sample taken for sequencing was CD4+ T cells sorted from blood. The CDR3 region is CASSAGLDNQPQHF. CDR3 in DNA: TGTGCCAGCAGCGCCGGACTGGACAATCAGCCCCAGCATTTT.